Listed below are T cell receptor beta chains from one sample, sequenced in a study of blood T cell repertoires in COVID-19. Measured with immunoSEQ multiplex PCR; TCRdb has only the in-frame clones, and not every one. The data hold hundreds of thousands of clones, with 65% to 90% observed a single time. Material for sequencing was peripheral blood. The receptors originated from a middle-aged man with active or convalescent COVID-19. Both conserved end residues are part of each CDR3. D genes are given only for firm matches. Clone size, where shown, is once, few, many, or a class for clones that have expanded.

CDR3aa: CAISEAGLAGASDEQFF; CDR3nt: TGTGCCATCAGTGAGGCCGGACTAGCGGGAGCCTCGGATGAGCAGTTCTTC; v_gene: TRBV10-3; d_gene: TRBD2; len: 17; j_gene: TRBJ2-1; abundance: -
CDR3aa: CASSEATSGIQETQYF; CDR3nt: TGTGCCAGCAGTGAAGCGACTAGCGGAATACAAGAGACCCAGTACTTC; v_gene: TRBV2; d_gene: TRBD2; len: 16; j_gene: TRBJ2-5; abundance: -
CDR3aa: CASSRTTSGRIYEQFF; CDR3nt: TGCGCCAGTAGCCGAACCACTAGCGGGAGGATCTATGAGCAGTTCTTC; v_gene: TRBV19; d_gene: TRBD2; len: 16; j_gene: TRBJ2-1; abundance: -
CDR3aa: CASSQVLAGISYEQYF; CDR3nt: TGCGCCAGCAGCCAAGTACTAGCGGGAATTTCCTACGAGCAGTACTTC; v_gene: TRBV4-1; d_gene: TRBD2; len: 16; j_gene: TRBJ2-7; abundance: -
CDR3aa: CATLKAANSPLHF; CDR3nt: TGTGCCACCCTAAAGGCGGCTAATTCACCCCTCCACTTT; v_gene: TRBV30; d_gene: -; len: 13; j_gene: TRBJ1-6; abundance: -
CDR3aa: CASSEHSQGEQFF; CDR3nt: TGTGCCAGCAGTGAACACTCTCAGGGGGAGCAGTTCTTC; v_gene: TRBV2; d_gene: -; len: 13; j_gene: TRBJ2-1; abundance: -
CDR3aa: CASMPRVVGYEQYF; CDR3nt: TGTGCCAGCATGCCCAGGGTTGTGGGCTACGAGCAGTACTTC; v_gene: TRBV27; d_gene: -; len: 14; j_gene: TRBJ2-7; abundance: -
CDR3aa: CAWSQPQASLHF; CDR3nt: TGTGCCTGGAGCCAACCTCAGGCTTCCCTCCACTTT; v_gene: TRBV30; d_gene: -; len: 12; j_gene: TRBJ1-6; abundance: -
CDR3aa: CATSRGPQGSEKLFF; CDR3nt: TGTGCCACCAGTCGGGGGCCACAGGGGAGTGAAAAACTGTTTTTT; v_gene: TRBV15; d_gene: TRBD1; len: 15; j_gene: TRBJ1-4; abundance: -
CDR3aa: CASSEMGQGGYTF; CDR3nt: TGTGCCAGCAGTGAAATGGGACAGGGCGGCTACACCTTC; v_gene: TRBV2; d_gene: TRBD1; len: 13; j_gene: TRBJ1-2; abundance: few
CDR3aa: CASSRGQAQLNTEAFF; CDR3nt: TGTGCCAGCAGCCGAGGACAGGCCCAACTGAACACTGAAGCTTTCTTT; v_gene: TRBV5-5; d_gene: TRBD1; len: 16; j_gene: TRBJ1-1; abundance: -
CDR3aa: CASSEGGPLTEAFF; CDR3nt: TGTGCCAGCAGTGAGGGGGGACCTCTCACTGAAGCTTTCTTT; v_gene: TRBV25-1; d_gene: -; len: 14; j_gene: TRBJ1-1; abundance: -
CDR3aa: CASSMTGASTEAFF; CDR3nt: TGTGCCAGTAGTATGACAGGGGCGAGCACTGAAGCTTTCTTT; v_gene: TRBV19; d_gene: TRBD1; len: 14; j_gene: TRBJ1-1; abundance: -
CDR3aa: CASSATGGSYEQYF; CDR3nt: TGCGCCAGCAGTGCGACAGGGGGCTCCTACGAGCAGTACTTC; v_gene: TRBV10-2; d_gene: TRBD1; len: 14; j_gene: TRBJ2-7; abundance: -
CDR3aa: CASTTGTPGNTIYF; CDR3nt: TGTGCCAGCACCACAGGGACCCCTGGAAACACCATATATTTT; v_gene: TRBV7-2; d_gene: -; len: 14; j_gene: TRBJ1-3; abundance: -
CDR3aa: CASSLVGSWYEQYF; CDR3nt: TGTGCCAGCAGCTTGGTGGGGAGTTGGTACGAGCAGTACTTC; v_gene: TRBV5-6; d_gene: -; len: 14; j_gene: TRBJ2-7; abundance: -
CDR3aa: CASSSPKVGASYEQYF; CDR3nt: TGTGCCAGCAGCTCCCCGAAGGTGGGGGCCTCCTACGAGCAGTACTTC; v_gene: TRBV7-8; d_gene: -; len: 16; j_gene: TRBJ2-7; abundance: -
CDR3aa: CASSQRTSSGSWNEQFF; CDR3nt: TGTGCCAGCAGCCAAAGGACGAGTAGCGGGTCCTGGAATGAGCAGTTCTTC; v_gene: TRBV14; d_gene: TRBD2; len: 17; j_gene: TRBJ2-1; abundance: -
CDR3aa: CASSLSSGANNEQFF; CDR3nt: TGTGCCAGCAGCTTATCTAGCGGAGCGAACAATGAGCAGTTCTTC; v_gene: TRBV7-8; d_gene: TRBD2; len: 15; j_gene: TRBJ2-1; abundance: -
CDR3aa: CASSSGTADTGELFF; CDR3nt: TGCGCCAGCAGCTCCGGGACAGCCGACACCGGGGAGCTGTTTTTT; v_gene: TRBV5-1; d_gene: TRBD1; len: 15; j_gene: TRBJ2-2; abundance: few
CDR3aa: CASGSGLAHFTDTQYF; CDR3nt: TGTGCTAGTGGTTCGGGACTAGCGCACTTCACAGATACGCAGTATTTT; v_gene: TRBV12-5; d_gene: TRBD2; len: 16; j_gene: TRBJ2-3; abundance: -
CDR3aa: CASSVASGPQFF; CDR3nt: TGTGCCAGCAGCGTGGCCTCAGGGCCGCAGTTCTTC; v_gene: TRBV7-3; d_gene: -; len: 12; j_gene: TRBJ2-1; abundance: -
CDR3aa: CASSQGGPGTEAFF; CDR3nt: TGTGCCAGCAGCCAAGGAGGGCCTGGGACTGAAGCTTTCTTT; v_gene: TRBV3-1/TRBV3-2; d_gene: -; len: 14; j_gene: TRBJ1-1; abundance: -
CDR3aa: CASSPGGGQGTIQYF; CDR3nt: TGTGCCAGCAGCCCGGGGGGCGGACAGGGCACCATTCAGTACTTC; v_gene: TRBV11-3; d_gene: -; len: 15; j_gene: TRBJ2-4; abundance: -
CDR3aa: CASSTSGQGSVKNIQYF; CDR3nt: TGTGCCAGCAGTACTAGTGGACAGGGCTCGGTCAAAAACATTCAGTACTTC; v_gene: TRBV2; d_gene: TRBD1; len: 17; j_gene: TRBJ2-4; abundance: -
CDR3aa: CASSLRTGSNTGELFF; CDR3nt: TGTGCCAGCAGCCTCAGGACAGGTTCGAACACCGGGGAGCTGTTTTTT; v_gene: TRBV4-2; d_gene: TRBD1; len: 16; j_gene: TRBJ2-2; abundance: -
CDR3aa: CAWSVGGITYNEQFF; CDR3nt: TGTGCCTGGAGCGTCGGAGGGATCACCTACAATGAGCAGTTCTTC; v_gene: TRBV30; d_gene: -; len: 15; j_gene: TRBJ2-1; abundance: -
CDR3aa: CASSFRGQLRTGELFF; CDR3nt: TGTGCCAGCAGCTTCAGGGGGCAATTGAGGACCGGGGAGCTGTTTTTT; v_gene: TRBV27; d_gene: TRBD1; len: 16; j_gene: TRBJ2-2; abundance: few
CDR3aa: CASRGNLARVTGELFF; CDR3nt: TGTGCCAGTAGGGGAAATCTAGCGAGAGTCACCGGGGAGCTGTTTTTT; v_gene: TRBV19; d_gene: -; len: 16; j_gene: TRBJ2-2; abundance: -
CDR3aa: CASTWGQNTEAFF; CDR3nt: TGTGCCAGCACTTGGGGCCAGAACACTGAAGCTTTCTTT; v_gene: TRBV6-1; d_gene: -; len: 13; j_gene: TRBJ1-1; abundance: -
CDR3aa: CASSLGAGDTGELFF; CDR3nt: TGTGCCAGCAGCTTAGGAGCAGGGGACACCGGGGAGCTGTTTTTT; v_gene: TRBV7-2; d_gene: -; len: 15; j_gene: TRBJ2-2; abundance: -